What follows are 31 T cell receptor beta chains derived from one specimen sequenced in a study of T cells in Graves' hyperthyroidism and ophthalmopathy. The TCR beta CDR3 regions underwent amplification using RNA transcripts as the source. The HTBI primer set was used in a first-round RT-PCR of the TCR CDR3. Using its own MiXCR run on the multiplex PCR reads, TCRdb lists one record per CDR3 protein. The profile shows roughly 420,000 distinct CDR3 sequences, approximately 14% of them singletons. The material sequenced was blood. The source of these receptors is a woman under 30 with Graves' hyperthyroidism.

This clonotype was observed at least ten times. The chain has TRBV13 and TRBJ2-3; 9 bases align to TRBD1. In germline, CDR1 is PRHDT, CDR2 FYEKMQ (reference sequence). V dropped 0 bases and J dropped 3; count of bases not matched to a gene: 7. This CDR3 comprises 17 residues. For the CDR3, the DNA is TGTGCCAGCAGCTTAGGCGGCGGGACAGGGTTGACAGATACGCAGTATTTT. This sequence encodes CASSLGGGTGLTDTQYF.

There are many counts of this clonotype. J is TRBJ1-5 and V is TRBV6-4; D remains unclear. This CDR3 contains 13 residues. V gave up 2 bases and J gave up 3 bases, with 5 bases separating them. The V gene's germline CDR1 is MRHNA and CDR2 SNTAGT. In DNA, the CDR3 is TGTGCCAGCAGTGACGGGATCAATCAGCCCCAGCATTTT. The encoded protein is CASSDGINQPQHF.

This clonotype was detected ten times or more. J is TRBJ2-5 and V is TRBV12-3 or TRBV12-4, with TRBD2 matching over 12 bases. The CDR3 totals 19 residues. V trimming: 0 bases; J trimming: 3 bases; junction bases outside the gene matches: 11. The CDR3 spells CASSLALRGLAGREETQYF. CDR3 DNA: TGTGCCAGCAGTTTAGCGCTTCGAGGACTAGCGGGGAGGGAAGAGACCCAGTACTTC.

This clonotype was recorded many times. This rearrangement joins TRBV2 to TRBJ2-1, with 8 bases aligning to TRBD2. CDR3 length: 16 amino acids. After removal of 4 bases from V and 6 bases from J, the junction contained 11 bases not matched to a gene. CDR1 is SNHLY and CDR2 is FYNNEI in the germline V gene. DNA of the CDR3: TGTGCCAGCAGTGTTGAGTTGGAGACTAGCGCCAATGAGCAGTTCTTC. It is translated as CASSVELETSANEQFF.

This clonotype was recorded many times. This chain uses TRBV7-6 with TRBJ2-1; no firm D call. The V gene lost 4 bases and the J gene lost 3 bases, with 10 bases spanning the gap. Looked up from germline, CDR1 is SGHVS and CDR2 is FNYEAQ. The CDR3 consists of 14 residues. For the CDR3, the DNA is TGTGCCAGCAGCTCTCCGGCTCGCTACAATGAGCAGTTCTTC. It yields the protein CASSSPARYNEQFF. The complete variable domain, with remaining parts taken from reference TRBV7-6 and TRBJ2-1, reads GAGVSQSPRYKVTKRGQDVALRCDPISGHVSLYWYRQALGQGPEFLTYFNYEAQQDKSGLPNDRFSAERPEGSISTLTIQRTEQRDSAMYRCASSSPARYNEQFFGPGTRLTVL.

Note on this clonotype: The germline gene is not matched at one end of the junction; a read error may be the cause. The chain employs TRBV7-3 and TRBJ1-1, with D unresolved. The CDR3 contains 14 residues. Germline V CDR1 and CDR2: SGHTA, FQGTGA. CDR3 region: CTSSLIGMNTEAFF. In DNA, the CDR3 is TGTACCAGCAGCTTAATAGGAATGAACACTGAAGCTTTCTTT.

This chain uses TRBV4-1 with TRBJ2-1; 9 bases line up with TRBD1. V lost 5 bases and J lost 1; bases outside the gene matches: 9. From germline, CDR1 is MGHRA and CDR2 YSYEKL. This CDR3 is 17 amino acids long. The CDR3 region is CASSLDAGTGSYNEQFF. Here the CDR3 DNA reads TGCGCCAGCAGCTTAGACGCCGGGACAGGGTCCTACAATGAGCAGTTCTTC.

This clonotype showed up many times. CDR3 sequence: CASSLGPTLGSYNEQFF. CDR3 in DNA: TGTGCCAGCAGCTTAGGACCGACGTTGGGCTCCTACAATGAGCAGTTCTTC. V gene TRBV7-8 combines with J gene TRBJ2-1; no definite D call. Germline V lookup: CDR1 SGHVS, CDR2 FQNEAQ. The CDR3 runs 17 residues. The germline V and J ends were trimmed by 1 base and 0 bases, with 13 bases remaining between them.

This clonotype has a count of ten or more. V is TRBV7-3 and J is TRBJ2-1; 13 bases match TRBD2. The CDR3 is made up of 16 amino acids. After removal of 5 bases from V and 9 bases from J, the junction contained 10 bases not matched to a gene. Germline CDR1 SGHTA, CDR2 FQGTGA. CDR3 nucleotides: TGTGCCAGCAGCCCACCCGGGACTAGCGGGATATCTGAGCAGTTCTTC. It specifies CASSPPGTSGISEQFF.

This clonotype was seen at least ten times. The genes are TRBV19 and TRBJ1-5; 7 bases align to TRBD1. The germline gives CDR1 LNHDA, CDR2 SQIVND (reference sequence). This CDR3 spans 17 amino acids. The junction had 7 bases not matched to a gene; V was cut back by 1 base and J by 1 base. CDR3 coding DNA: TGTGCCAGTAGTATAGCGGTTGGGACAGACAGCAATCAGCCCCAGCATTTT. Translating gives CASSIAVGTDSNQPQHF.

This clonotype was seen many times. The J gene is TRBJ2-3, the V gene TRBV12-3 or TRBV12-4, with TRBD2 identical over 8 bases. V was clipped by 7 bases and J by 1 base; unmatched bases: 4. The CDR3 contains 14 residues. CDR3 sequence: CASNQLAGTDTQYF. DNA of the CDR3: TGTGCCAGCAACCAACTAGCGGGCACAGATACGCAGTATTTT.

In the case of this clonotype: This may be a read error: a much more frequent sequence differs by one nucleotide. The J gene is TRBJ2-7, the V gene TRBV2; 8 bases are a match to TRBD1. This CDR3 contains 14 residues. The V and J ends lost 6 bases and 4 bases, in that order; junction bases with no gene match: 8. CDR1 is SNHLY and CDR2 is FYNNEI in the germline V gene. Here the CDR3 reads CASRPEQGVYEQYF. The CDR3, as DNA: TGTGCCAGCAGACCGGAACAGGGGGTGTACGAGCAGTACTTC.

This clonotype has ten or more counts. This sequence joins TRBV13 and TRBJ2-1; 12 bases are a match to TRBD2. The CDR3 has 21 amino acids. Germline-derived CDR1 and CDR2 are PRHDT and FYEKMQ (reference sequence). J gave up 4 bases and V 4 bases, and 20 bases lay outside the gene matches. The CDR3 protein is CASSSDRGLAGGHDDYNEQFF. DNA for the CDR3: TGTGCCAGCAGCTCCGACAGGGGGCTAGCGGGAGGGCACGACGATTACAATGAGCAGTTCTTC.

The gene calls are TRBV28 and TRBJ2-4, with D maybe TRBD2 (5 bases). V lost 2 bases to trimming and J lost 4 bases, with 15 bases between them. There are 16 residues in the CDR3. Germline lookup yields CDR1 MDHEN and CDR2 SYDVKM. The DNA for the CDR3 is TGTGCCAGCAGTTTAATGAGGGATCGGGTTAAAAACATTCAGTACTTC. This encodes CASSLMRDRVKNIQYF.

This clonotype was recorded at least ten times. V usage is TRBV20-1 and J usage is TRBJ2-5, with 9 bases fitting TRBD2. Germline-derived CDR1 and CDR2 are DFQATT and SNEGSKA (reference sequence). J lost 5 bases, V lost 2 bases, and 6 bases had no gene match. The CDR3 is 14 residues long. The CDR3 region is CSARLREGMETQYF. The CDR3 DNA sequence: TGCAGTGCTAGACTGCGGGAGGGAATGGAGACCCAGTACTTC.

J is TRBJ2-3 and V is TRBV9; D might be TRBD2 (6 bases). The V and J ends lost 0 bases and 6 bases respectively, with 11 bases between them. The CDR3 is 14 amino acids. Germline loops: CDR1 SGDLS, CDR2 YYNGEE. The chain's CDR3 is CASSVGGTGDTQYF. DNA for the CDR3: TGTGCCAGCAGCGTAGGGGGGACTGGGGATACGCAGTATTTT. The variable domain in full, completed from reference TRBV9 and TRBJ2-3, reads DSGVTQTPKHLITATGQRVTLRCSPRSGDLSVYWYQQSLDQGLQFLIQYYNGEERAKGNILERFSAQQFPDLHSELNLSSLELGDSALYFCASSVGGTGDTQYFGPGTRLTVL.

This clonotype was counted many times. V and J are TRBV5-1 and TRBJ2-3; D is possibly TRBD2 (6 bases). The CDR3 is 16 residues long. Looked up from germline, CDR1 is SGHRS and CDR2 is YFSETQ. Trimming cost V 1 base and J 9 bases, with 21 bases left between them. The CDR3 nucleotides are TGCGCCAGCAGCTTGAAGGGCGGGGCGGAGCTGGACACGCAGTATTTT. It encodes CASSLKGGAELDTQYF.

This clonotype was seen ten or more times. The chain combines TRBV6-1 with TRBJ1-5; no definite D call. The germline V gene has CDR1 MNHNS and CDR2 SASEGT. This CDR3 is 16 amino acids long. V lost 6 bases to trimming and J lost 2 bases, with 17 bases between them. CDR3 DNA: TGTGCCAGCAGCCAGGCGGGGTGGCGAGGCAATCAGCCCCAGCATTTT. This sequence encodes CASSQAGWRGNQPQHF.

This clonotype has just a few counts. The rearrangement uses TRBV29-1 and TRBJ1-2; D not resolved. With 4 bases removed from V and 5 bases from J, the gap between germline ends came to 14 bases. The CDR3 consists of 13 residues. Germline V gene sequence: CDR1 SQVTM, CDR2 ANQGSEA. CDR3: CSVATQWGYGYTF. CDR3 bases: TGCAGCGTTGCGACTCAGTGGGGTTATGGCTACACCTTC.

This clonotype was detected ten times or more. The genes are TRBV11-2 and TRBJ2-7; 10 positions match TRBD2. CDR1 SGHAT and CDR2 FQNNGV come from the germline V gene. This CDR3 comprises 16 residues. The V segment lost 4 bases and the J segment 2 bases; nucleotides outside the gene matches: 8. The CDR3 region is CASSSRGLAGAYEQYF. The CDR3 nucleotides are TGTGCCAGCAGCTCCAGAGGTCTAGCGGGGGCCTACGAGCAGTACTTC.

This clonotype was counted many times. The CDR3, as DNA: TGTGCCATCACCCCGGACAGTCAAGAGACCCAGTACTTC. Its translation: CAITPDSQETQYF. The chain combines TRBV10-3 with TRBJ2-5, with D perhaps TRBD1 (6 bases). The CDR3 is 13 residues long. V shed 7 bases and J shed 2 bases, with 11 bases lying between them. CDR1 and CDR2 from the germline V gene are ENHRY and SYGVKD.

This clonotype showed up many times. V usage is TRBV2 and J usage is TRBJ1-3, with 9 bases identical to TRBD1. V lost 5 bases, J lost 2 bases, and 4 bases stayed unmatched. The germline gives CDR1 SNHLY, CDR2 FYNNEI. The CDR3 extends over 15 amino acids. As DNA, the CDR3 is TGTGCCAGCAGTCTGAACAGGGGGCCTGGAAACACCATATATTTT. This sequence encodes CASSLNRGPGNTIYF. Together with reference TRBV2 and TRBJ1-3, the CDR3 gives the full variable domain: EPEVTQTPSHQVTQMGQEVILRCVPISNHLYFYWYRQILGQKVEFLVSFYNNEISEKSEIFDDQFSVERPDGSNFTLKIRSTKLEDSAMYFCASSLNRGPGNTIYFGEGSWLTVV.

The V and J genes are TRBV19 and TRBJ2-7, with D unclear. V was clipped by 3 bases and J by 0 bases, with 12 bases between them. The germline CDR1 and CDR2 sequences are LNHDA and SQIVND (reference sequence). The CDR3 has 15 residues. CDR3 sequence: CASSMGSKSSYEQYF. The CDR3 DNA follows: TGTGCCAGTAGTATGGGCTCTAAAAGCTCCTACGAGCAGTACTTC.

This clonotype has just a few counts. The chain carries TRBV25-1 and TRBJ1-4, with TRBD1 as a possible D gene (6 bases). The CDR3 extends over 15 amino acids. V gave up 1 base and J gave up 6 bases, with 12 bases separating them. Germline CDR1 and CDR2: MGHDK and SYGVNS. Written as DNA, the CDR3 is TGTGCCAGCAGTGAATTCGGACAGTTATATGAAAAACTGTTTTTT. The encoded protein is CASSEFGQLYEKLFF.

This clonotype was picked up many times. The J gene is TRBJ2-1, the V gene TRBV5-1; TRBD1 matches 10 bases. The CDR3 runs 15 residues. The junction had 7 bases not matched to a gene; V was cut back by 4 bases and J by 6 bases. Germline CDR1 reads SGHRS; CDR2 reads YFSETQ. The chain's CDR3 is CASSDGTGVTNEQFF. CDR3 coding DNA: TGCGCCAGCAGCGACGGGACAGGGGTAACCAATGAGCAGTTCTTC.

This clonotype was observed at least ten times. This rearrangement joins TRBV27 to TRBJ2-7, with 9 bases aligning to TRBD1. Germline values: CDR1 MNHEY, CDR2 SMNVEV (reference sequence). The V segment lost 6 bases and the J segment 5 bases; nucleotides outside the gene matches: 5. This CDR3 is 13 amino acids long. The CDR3, as DNA: TGTGCCAGCAGCCCCGGGACAGGGAACGAGCAGTACTTC. Its translation: CASSPGTGNEQYF.

The sample holds a few counts of this clonotype. The V call is TRBV5-1, the J call TRBJ2-7, with TRBD1 matching over 8 bases. The CDR3 is made up of 14 amino acids. The ends lost 0 bases at V and 5 bases at J; junction bases unmatched: 4. Germline V gene data show CDR1 as SGHRS and CDR2 as YFSETQ. In DNA, the CDR3 is TGCGCCAGCAGCTTGGCACAGGGGGTACACGAGCAGTACTTC. Its protein product is CASSLAQGVHEQYF.

This sequence joins TRBV9 and TRBJ1-1; tentative D call: TRBD1 (6 bases). Germline V gene sequence: CDR1 SGDLS, CDR2 YYNGEE. This CDR3 spans 17 amino acids. V lost 0 bases to trimming and J lost 0 bases, with 15 bases between them. CDR3: CASSVVPEGVMNTEAFF. The CDR3 coding sequence is TGTGCCAGCAGCGTAGTGCCAGAGGGGGTCATGAACACTGAAGCTTTCTTT.

This clonotype came up many times. V usage is TRBV30 and J usage is TRBJ2-6; possibly TRBD1 for D (6 bases). V was cut by 8 bases and J by 4 bases, with 12 bases left in between. The CDR3 totals 13 residues. Germline V gene data show CDR1 as GTSNPN and CDR2 as SVGIG (reference sequence). CDR3 DNA: TGTGCCAGGCAGGGGTCAGGGGCCAACGTCCTGACTTTC. This encodes CARQGSGANVLTF. Based on the CDR3 plus reference TRBV30 and TRBJ2-6, the full variable domain is SQTIHQWPATLVQPVGSPLSLECTVEGTSNPNLYWYRQAAGRGLQLLFYSVGIGQISSEVPQNLSASRPQDRQFILSSKKLLLSDSGFYLCARQGSGANVLTFGAGSRLTVL.

This rearrangement joins TRBV10-1 to TRBJ2-5; D ambiguous. Deletions cut 8 bases from V and 2 bases from J, with 6 bases between. The CDR3 runs to 11 residues. Per the germline V gene, CDR1 is WNHNN and CDR2 is SYGVQD (reference sequence). The chain's CDR3 is CASLSQETQYF. The DNA of the CDR3 is TGCGCCAGCTTGAGTCAAGAGACCCAGTACTTC.

This clonotype was picked up many times. The chain couples TRBV20-1 to TRBJ2-1; 7 positions match TRBD1. Germline V gene data show CDR1 as DFQATT and CDR2 as SNEGSKA (reference sequence). This CDR3 is built from 14 residues. The V and J ends lost 2 bases and 7 bases, in that order; junction bases with no gene match: 8. The CDR3, as DNA: TGCAGTGCTAGAAGAGGGGGCACGGTGAATGAGCAGTTCTTC. Translation: CSARRGGTVNEQFF.